This entry describes one T cell receptor beta chain. The specificity of this receptor is unknown. No base qualities exist here, and no much larger clone lies one base off it. This record comes from a study of blood T cell repertoires in COVID-19 (dated by TCRdb to the early 2020s). Some background on the complete study: The collaborator samples originated in the United States, Italy and Spain and spanned the acute and convalescent phases of COVID-19. The material from the prospective study consisted of cDNA or gDNA derived from T cells, B-cell-depleted T cells, or PBMCs. The dataset comprised deeply sampled blood TCRbeta repertoires from subjects exposed to, actively infected with, or recovered from COVID-19. A freely available public database, intended as a resource for researchers studying the immune response to SARS-CoV-2, is where the repertoires were released. Samples were obtained from the ongoing ImmuneRACE study (first 160 participants) and from over a thousand subjects provided by 6 global collaborators. The sample metadata nearly always contained a de-identified subject ID, COVID-19 status, age in years and sex. Where available, HLA class I and class II types were taken from metadata supplied by the sample provider and were not determined by assay-based typing.

TCRbeta CDR3 regions were amplified from genomic DNA by means of the immunoSEQ Assay, a bias-controlled multiplex PCR. The source study handled its data this way. Within the assay, amplification of reference gene primers was used to estimate how many nucleated cells each sample contained. To quantify the absolute abundance of each unique TCRbeta CDR3 rearrangement, sequence reads were collapsed and filtered. For each sample, productive Simpson clonality was calculated by taking the square root of Simpson's diversity index across productive rearrangements. TCRdb mirrors the immuneACCESS table, restricted to in-frame sequences. Some clones are absent from its copies; in checked studies, under half trace to an unresolved V gene, and the reason for the others is unknown. V and J calls and clone size are copied from that table; D and trimming were computed from the DNA. The sample table contains 200,000 to 250,000 clones; only one count was recorded for roughly 83% of them. The biggest ten clones account for 9% to 15% of the sample.

Broad study findings and their caveats: The amount of clinical and demographic metadata varied by source and participant and was provided uncurated.

The junction shows trimming of 6 bases on V and 2 bases on J, plus 13 bases between the germline ends. CDR1 and CDR2 are read off the germline V gene as MNHEY and SVGAGI. The CDR3, from cysteine to phenylalanine, totals 14 residues. Here the CDR3 DNA is all that survives: 42 bases in frame from base 1. Whole blood was collected in K2EDTA tubes by collaborating institutions according to the institutions' own protocols. For TCRbeta analysis, collaborators shipped samples in one of three forms: frozen whole blood, isolated PBMCs, or DNA extracted from either of those sample types. The V gene is TRBV6-5 and the J gene is TRBJ1-1; TRBD1 is possibly the D segment (6 matching bases). The sequencing input was peripheral blood. The receptor was derived from an older man with acute or convalescent COVID-19. The CDR3 reads CASRSGHTNTEAFF. The base sequence is TGTGCCAGCAGGTCGGGACACACTAACACTGAAGCTTTCTTT.